Included here is one T cell receptor beta chain sequence, with context. Authors' processing steps: Reference gene primers were amplified, and this amplification served to estimate nucleated cell counts. Method: immunoSEQ multiplex PCR; TCRdb's copy keeps in-frame clones and lacks some. From that table come the V and J calls and clone size; the DNA was used to work out D and trimming. Here the sample spans tens of thousands of clones, approximately 85% being singletons. V dropped 4 bases and J dropped 4; count of bases not matched to a gene: 7. Germline V CDR1 and CDR2: KGHDR, SFDVKD. CDR3 length: 15 residues. The data were taken from a study of blood T cell repertoires in COVID-19. About the research overall: Sites in the United States, Italy and Spain provided acute and convalescent COVID-19 samples. PBMCs, B-cell-depleted T cells, or T cells were the source of the cDNA or gDNA that made up the material.

Sequenced input: peripheral blood. The sequence came from a human donor in a cohort sampled during active COVID-19. V is TRBV24-1 and J is TRBJ2-3; TRBD2 aligns across 7 bases. Written as DNA, the CDR3 is TGTGCCACCAGTGACCCGTCGACTAGCCCAGATACGCAGTATTTT. It translates to CATSDPSTSPDTQYF.